One sample yielded the 21 T cell receptor beta chains listed below, sequenced in a study of blood T cell repertoires in COVID-19. The protocol was immunoSEQ multiplex PCR, while the TCRdb copy is restricted to in-frame clones and leaves out a portion. The sample comprises approximately 260,000 clones, about four fifths of which are singletons, and around 3.6% rests with the top ten. Specimen: PBMCs or T cells enriched from blood (not recorded which). The receptors shown here come from a man aged 45 to 65 who had recovered from COVID-19.

The chain has TRBV27 and TRBJ1-3, with a tentative D call TRBD1 (5 bases). V was trimmed by 4 bases and J by 0 bases, leaving 10 bases between them. Germline V gene lookup returns CDR1 MNHEY and CDR2 SMNVEV (reference sequence). The length of the CDR3 is 15 residues. CDR3 nucleotides: TGTGCCAGCAGTTCCCGACAGCCCTCTGGAAACACCATATATTTT. This gives the protein CASSSRQPSGNTIYF.

The chain links TRBV18 to TRBJ2-7; possible D gene TRBD2, 6 bases. Per the germline V gene, CDR1 is KGHSH and CDR2 is LQKENI. Trimming pared 0 bases from V and 3 bases from J, leaving 12 bases between. The CDR3 runs 15 residues. The CDR3 loop is CASSPPLGGDYEQYF. DNA of the CDR3: TGTGCCAGCTCACCACCTCTGGGAGGCGACTACGAGCAGTACTTC. The variable domain in full, with the rest retrieved from reference TRBV18 and TRBJ2-7, is NAGVMQNPRHLVRRRGQEARLRCSPMKGHSHVYWYRQLPEEGLKFMVYLQKENIIDESGMPKERFSAEFPKEGPSILRIQQVVRGDSAAYFCASSPPLGGDYEQYFGPGTRLTVT.

This clone was seen just once. The genes are TRBV28 and TRBJ2-2; TRBD1 matches 7 bases. The CDR3 runs to 15 residues. V shed 6 bases, J shed 0 bases, and the junction held 4 bases outside the gene matches. The germline CDR1 and CDR2 sequences are MDHEN and SYDVKM. CDR3 DNA sequence: TGTGCCAGCAGATACAGGGGAACGAACACCGGGGAGCTGTTTTTT. Translated: CASRYRGTNTGELFF.

The CDR3: CASEQGSRGNTIYF. Here the CDR3 DNA reads TGTGCCAGCGAACAGGGCAGTCGTGGAAACACCATATATTTT. The chain couples TRBV7-9 to TRBJ1-3; D possibly corresponds to TRBD1 (6 bases). The length of the CDR3 is 14 residues. V was shortened by 8 bases and J by 3 bases, with 14 bases between the two germline ends. Germline CDR1 is SEHNR and CDR2 is FQNEAQ (reference sequence). The variable domain in full, completed from reference TRBV7-9 and TRBJ1-3, reads DTGVSQNPRHKITKRGQNVTFRCDPISEHNRLYWYRQTLGQGPEFLTYFQNEAQLEKSRLLSDRFSAERPKGSFSTLEIQRTEQGDSAMYLCASEQGSRGNTIYFGEGSWLTVV.

The V call is TRBV6-5, the J call TRBJ2-7; 7 bases fit TRBD1. This CDR3 contains 14 residues. The V gene end was trimmed by 6 bases and the J gene end by 7 bases; junction bases not matched to a gene: 12. From germline, CDR1 is MNHEY and CDR2 SVGAGI. CDR3 DNA sequence: TGTGCCAGCAGCCCGGGACAGTCCCGTGTTGAGCAGTACTTC. Its translation is CASSPGQSRVEQYF.

This clone occurred a few times. This sequence joins TRBV7-9 and TRBJ1-3; the D is unclear. The V end was cut by 5 bases, the J end by 0 bases, with 11 bases between. The CDR3 length is 15 residues. The germline V gene has CDR1 SEHNR and CDR2 FQNEAQ (reference sequence). The CDR3: CASSPRVFSGNTIYF. DNA of the CDR3: TGTGCCAGCAGCCCGCGGGTCTTCTCTGGAAACACCATATATTTT.

The V gene is TRBV5-8, the J gene TRBJ2-5; 8 nucleotides align to TRBD2. The CDR3 is 15 amino acids. J lost 0 bases, V lost 3 bases, and 4 bases had no gene match. CDR1 SGHTS and CDR2 YDEGEE come from the germline V gene. In DNA, the CDR3 is TGTGCCAGCAGCTCCGGGGGGGGATACCAAGAGACCCAGTACTTC. This encodes CASSSGGGYQETQYF. The whole variable domain, remainder taken from reference TRBV5-8 and TRBJ2-5, is EAGVTQSPTHLIKTRGQQATLRCSPISGHTSVYWYQQALGLGLQFLLWYDEGEERNRGNFPPRFSGRQFPNYSSELNVNALELEDSALYLCASSSGGGYQETQYFGPGTRLLVL.

The genes are TRBV7-8 and TRBJ1-1, with 7 bases lining up with TRBD1. With 5 bases clipped from V and 0 bases from J, the junction kept 6 bases outside the gene matches. This CDR3 has 15 residues. Germline lookup yields CDR1 SGHVS and CDR2 FQNEAQ. The CDR3 protein is CASSPGGPLNTEAFF. Here the CDR3 DNA reads TGTGCCAGCAGCCCAGGGGGACCGTTGAACACTGAAGCTTTCTTT.

The CDR3 nucleotides are TGTGCCAGCAGTGACAGGGGGTACTATGGCTACACCTTC. Protein product: CASSDRGYYGYTF. The chain is built from TRBV28 and TRBJ1-2; 9 bases map to TRBD1. Per the germline V gene, CDR1 is MDHEN and CDR2 is SYDVKM. The V segment lost 5 bases and the J segment 3 bases; nucleotides outside the gene matches: 1. This CDR3 is built from 13 residues.

A remark on this clone: The same CDR3 is also encoded by other DNA sequences in this sample. The V call is TRBV18, the J call TRBJ2-3; no reliable D call. V dropped 0 bases and J dropped 6 bases, with 7 bases sitting between them. Germline loops: CDR1 KGHSH, CDR2 LQKENI. The CDR3 is made up of 13 amino acids. The CDR3 sequence: CASSPPGADTQYF. The CDR3 nucleotides read TGTGCCAGCTCACCACCCGGAGCGGATACGCAGTATTTT.

This clone showed up just a few times. The chain joins TRBV9 to TRBJ1-3, with D possibly matching TRBD1 (5 bases). This CDR3 has 15 residues. Per germline, CDR1 SGDLS and CDR2 YYNGEE. V lost 0 bases to trimming and J lost 2 bases, with 9 bases between them. The CDR3 coding sequence is TGTGCCAGCAGCGTAGTGGGGGGGACTGGAAACACCATATATTTT. It encodes CASSVVGGTGNTIYF. Looking up the rest from reference TRBV9 and TRBJ1-3 gives the full variable domain: DSGVTQTPKHLITATGQRVTLRCSPRSGDLSVYWYQQSLDQGLQFLIQYYNGEERAKGNILERFSAQQFPDLHSELNLSSLELGDSALYFCASSVVGGTGNTIYFGEGSWLTVV.

The V and J genes are TRBV10-3 and TRBJ1-3; D gene unclear. The CDR3 is 12 residues long. Germline V CDR1 and CDR2: ENHRY, SYGVKD. The V end was cut by 11 bases, the J end by 1 base, with 9 bases between. The CDR3 DNA follows: TGTGCCGCGGCGGGGTCTGGAAACACCATATATTTT. It codes for CAAAGSGNTIYF.

The chain combines TRBV10-3 with TRBJ1-4; D is undetermined. The germline gives CDR1 ENHRY, CDR2 SYGVKD. The germline V and J ends were trimmed by 0 bases and 0 bases, with 14 bases remaining between them. The length of the CDR3 is 18 residues. The CDR3 nucleotides read TGTGCCATCAGTGAGTCTCTAATGAGGAGCACAACTAATGAAAAACTGTTTTTT. It is translated as CAISESLMRSTTNEKLFF.

The gene calls are TRBV5-6 and TRBJ1-2; 8 nucleotides line up with TRBD1. Unmatched junction bases numbered 6, after V lost 1 base and J lost 4 bases. Looked up from germline, CDR1 is SGHDT and CDR2 is YYEEEE. The CDR3 totals 15 residues. CDR3 sequence: CASSLWTGTSYGYTF. Written as DNA, the CDR3 is TGTGCCAGCAGCTTGTGGACAGGGACGAGCTATGGCTACACCTTC.

The rearrangement uses TRBV24-1 and TRBJ1-3; possible D gene TRBD1, 5 bases. The CDR3 has 14 amino acids. Germline loops: CDR1 KGHDR, CDR2 SFDVKD. Trimming removed 9 bases at V and 2 bases at J, with 13 bases between. The CDR3, as DNA: TGTGCCACCGGAGACAGACGACCTGGAAACACCATATATTTT. Its translation: CATGDRRPGNTIYF.

This chain uses TRBV18 with TRBJ2-7; 7 bases are a match to TRBD2. The CDR3 runs to 14 residues. Germline CDR1 KGHSH, CDR2 LQKENI. Germline trimming cut 4 bases from V and 2 bases from J; bases unmatched to any gene: 5. The CDR3 sequence: CASSRGGSAYEQYF. The CDR3 DNA follows: TGTGCCAGCTCACGGGGCGGGAGTGCCTACGAGCAGTACTTC.

V gene TRBV7-9 combines with J gene TRBJ2-1, with 9 bases that match TRBD1. After removal of 3 bases from V and 5 bases from J, the junction contained 14 bases not matched to a gene. This CDR3 has 18 residues. Germline CDR1 SEHNR, CDR2 FQNEAQ (reference sequence). This CDR3 is CASSLFGTGKGDHNEQFF. The CDR3 region has the DNA TGTGCCAGCAGCTTGTTCGGGACAGGGAAGGGGGACCACAATGAGCAGTTCTTC.

This clone was counted only a few times. This rearrangement joins TRBV3-1 (or the pseudogene TRBV3-2) to TRBJ1-3; D is unclear. The CDR3 contains 15 residues. Germline lookup yields CDR1 LGHDT and CDR2 YNNKEL (reference sequence). V lost 0 bases and J lost 4, with 10 bases in between. CDR3 sequence: CASSQDAAQGNTIYF. DNA for the CDR3: TGTGCCAGCAGCCAAGATGCGGCGCAAGGAAACACCATATATTTT.

This clone is a singleton in its sample. The germline gene is not matched at one end of the junction; a read error may be the cause. The V call is TRBV6-1, the J call TRBJ2-3, with TRBD2 matching 13 bases. From germline, CDR1 is MNHNS and CDR2 SASEGT. The CDR3 loop spans 17 amino acids. This chain's CDR3 is CASSEVGLAGFTDTQYF. CDR3 in DNA: TGTGCCAGCAGCGAAGTGGGACTAGCGGGGTTCACAGATACGCAGTATTTT.

The CDR3 protein is CAISVRGARSGNTIYF. Here the CDR3 DNA reads TGTGCCATCAGTGTCAGGGGGGCCCGCTCTGGAAACACCATATATTTT. V is TRBV10-3 and J is TRBJ1-3, with TRBD1 identical over 7 bases. The CDR3 has 16 residues. After removal of 4 bases from V and 0 bases from J, the junction contained 6 bases not matched to a gene. Germline CDR1 reads ENHRY; CDR2 reads SYGVKD.

The gene calls are TRBV11-3 and TRBJ1-1, with 9 bases aligning to TRBD1. CDR1 SGHNT and CDR2 YENEEA come from the germline V gene. This CDR3 is built from 15 residues. Trimming removed 3 bases from V and 10 bases from J; junction bases left unmatched: 12. This chain's CDR3 is CASSFGQGSLVRAFF. The DNA of the CDR3 is TGTGCCAGCAGCTTCGGACAGGGGTCATTGGTAAGAGCTTTCTTT.